This entry concerns a single TCR beta chain. The authors reverse transcribed about 0.5 to 1 ug RNA with random hexamers. It was immunoSEQ multiplex PCR that amplified TCR beta CDR3 across 54 Vbeta and 13 Jbeta. A single record per CDR3 protein comes from TCRdb applying MiXCR to the immunoSEQ multiplex PCR reads. In the table there are roughly 150,000 distinct CDR3 sequences, over 85% of which are singletons. CDR1 is MNHEY, CDR2 SMNVEV, per germline (reference sequence). The length of the CDR3 is 13 residues. The J segment lost 6 bases and the V segment lost 5 bases, leaving 4 bases of the junction unmatched. The authors sequenced TCR beta from blood CD8+ and CD4+ T cells. FACS enriched CD8+ TEMRA cells, while bulk CD8+ and CD4+ were negatively isolated. These data belong to a study of CD8 T cells in Susac syndrome.

This clonotype was sampled from a human donor with multiple sclerosis. The V gene is TRBV27, the J gene TRBJ1-1, with 9 bases lining up with TRBD1. The sequenced sample was CD8+ T cells from PBMCs. CDR3 residues: CASSGDRVAEAFF. The CDR3 coding sequence is TGTGCCAGCAGTGGGGACAGGGTCGCTGAAGCTTTCTTT.